The clone carrying this T cell receptor (beta chain) was detected only a few times. Antigen specificity is unknown. This specimen belongs to a study of CD8 T cells in ankylosing spondylitis. General study findings and limits: Earlier literature documents some of the motif variants in reactive arthritis synovial fluid and blood. Ankylosing spondylitis blood appeared to be characterized by a TCR beta motif of under ten highly homologous variants. Clones linked to disease were reported to show significant enrichment in matched ankylosing spondylitis synovial fluid.

V lost 6 bases and J lost 0, with 15 bases in between. The CDR3 is 14 amino acids. Germline lookup yields CDR1 DFQATT and CDR2 SNEGSKA (reference sequence). Quantitative 5'-RACE with molecular barcodes produced the TCR beta libraries. Using its own MiXCR run on the 5' RACE reads, TCRdb lists one record per CDR3 protein. The sample includes around 770,000 distinct CDR3 sequences, 15% to 20% of them seen just once. The receptor comes from a male donor with ankylosing spondylitis. The chain employs TRBV20-1 and TRBJ2-7; no firm D call. Input material: blood, either unsorted or a sorted T cell fraction (not recorded which). CDR3 DNA: TGCAGTGCCCCAGGTTTTCACATCTCCTACGAGCAGTACTTC. Translated, it gives CSAPGFHISYEQYF.